This T cell receptor (beta chain) was identified during a study of cytomegalovirus exposure and HLA in healthy donors. Study-level points and caveats: Later on, a genetic analysis was performed. It linked a missense variant in DCLRE1C with V- and J-gene trimming of TCR beta.

V trimming: 3 bases; J trimming: 1 base; junction bases outside the gene matches: 16. Looked up from germline, CDR1 is GTSNPN and CDR2 is SVGIG (reference sequence). CDR3 length: 19 residues. The PCR ran on 60 Vbeta and 13 Jbeta primers. Here immunoSEQ multiplex PCR was the method, and the copy in TCRdb shows in-frame clones only, minus some. This table holds some 120,000 clones, 65% to 80% found once. Notes on this clone: Its antigen is unidentified.

The TCR originated in a man aged 25-45 years in good health and CMV-seronegative. This rearrangement joins TRBV30 to TRBJ2-4, with 9 bases lining up with TRBD1. Sequencing was carried out using PBMCs. CDR3 region: CAWRNRGQGTLWAKNIQYF. DNA of the CDR3: TGTGCCTGGAGAAATAGAGGACAGGGGACTCTTTGGGCCAAAAACATTCAGTACTTC.